Presented here are 16 T cell receptor beta chains from one specimen sequenced in a study of cytomegalovirus exposure and HLA in healthy donors. The PCR employed 60 Vbeta primers together with 13 Jbeta primers. Using immunoSEQ multiplex PCR, the repertoire was profiled, and TCRdb retains in-frame clones only, with some absent. The data show 100,000 to 150,000 clones, approximately 80% seen once. Sequenced material: PBMCs. These receptor sequences come from a man between 50 and 59 years old in good health and CMV-seronegative.

This rearrangement joins TRBV21-1 to TRBJ1-5. TRBV21-1 counts as a pseudogene. The CDR3 loop spans 16 amino acids. CDR3 DNA sequence: TGTGCCAGCAGCAAAGTGGGGGGTCCGGTCAATCAGCCCCAGCATTTT. As protein: CASSKVGGPVNQPQHF.

The genes are TRBV29-1 and TRBJ1-1, with TRBD1 as a possible D gene (6 bases). The V end was cut by 3 bases, the J end by 5 bases, with 13 bases between. The CDR3 consists of 13 residues. The germline V gene encodes CDR1 SQVTM and CDR2 ANQGSEA. This CDR3 is CSVELGGGTEAFF. The CDR3 DNA reads as TGCAGCGTTGAGTTGGGAGGGGGGACTGAAGCTTTCTTT.

This clone has just a few counts. The chain uses TRBV19 and TRBJ2-3; TRBD1 might be the D (5 bases). V was cut by 7 bases and J by 2 bases, with 10 bases left in between. Germline CDR1 reads LNHDA; CDR2 reads SQIVND (reference sequence). The CDR3 runs to 13 residues. The CDR3 region has the DNA TGTGCCAGTACGCAGGGATACACAGATACGCAGTATTTT. This gives the protein CASTQGYTDTQYF.

The chain employs TRBV5-1 and TRBJ1-2, with TRBD1 matching 7 bases. Germline V gene sequence: CDR1 SGHRS, CDR2 YFSETQ. This CDR3 comprises 15 residues. V lost 4 bases to trimming and J lost 8 bases; unmatched junction nucleotides: 14. CDR3 bases: TGCGCCAGCAGCGCCACCCAAGGGACAGCCAGGGGCTACACCTTC. Protein sequence: CASSATQGTARGYTF.

The V call is TRBV7-9, the J call TRBJ1-2, with 8 bases identical to TRBD1. Trimming took 5 bases from V and 4 from J; bases not matched to a gene: 15. This CDR3 spans 17 amino acids. Germline V gives CDR1 SEHNR, CDR2 FQNEAQ (reference sequence). CDR3 coding DNA: TGTGCCAGCAGCCCCGGGACAGGCCAACCGGATTTCTATGGCTACACCTTC. Amino acid sequence: CASSPGTGQPDFYGYTF.

With regard to this clone: The junction departs from germline at one end; a sequencing error may be responsible. This chain connects TRBV7-9 to TRBJ1-5, with 9 nucleotides matching TRBD1. CDR1 and CDR2 (germline): SEHNR, FQNEAQ (reference sequence). The CDR3 has 14 residues. CDR3 amino acids: CSSSLQGAIQPQHF. The CDR3 region has the DNA TGTTCCAGCAGCTTACAGGGGGCTATTCAGCCCCAGCATTTT.

V gene TRBV19 combines with J gene TRBJ1-1; 7 bases are a match to TRBD1. Germline lookup yields CDR1 LNHDA and CDR2 SQIVND (reference sequence). With 10 bases clipped from V and 5 bases from J, the junction kept 7 bases outside the gene matches. The CDR3 sequence is 12 residues long. This CDR3 is CATTGESTEAFF. CDR3 DNA sequence: TGTGCCACTACAGGGGAAAGTACTGAAGCTTTCTTT.

V and J are TRBV5-1 and TRBJ1-5, with a tentative D call TRBD1 (6 bases). Trimming removed 1 base from V and 7 bases from J, with 15 bases in between. Looked up from germline, CDR1 is SGHRS and CDR2 is YFSETQ. This CDR3 has 15 amino acids. The CDR3 DNA follows: TGCGCCAGCAGCTTGTACTCTGGGGGCGGGCAGCCCCAGCATTTT. Translation gives CASSLYSGGGQPQHF. Full variable domain (outside the CDR3, taken from reference TRBV5-1 and TRBJ1-5): KAGVTQTPRYLIKTRGQQVTLSCSPISGHRSVSWYQQTPGQGLQFLFEYFSETQRNKGNFPGRFSGRQFSNSRSEMNVSTLELGDSALYLCASSLYSGGGQPQHFGDGTRLSIL.

The rearrangement links TRBV11-2 to TRBJ2-2; 9 bases fit TRBD1. Germline CDR1 is SGHAT and CDR2 is FQNNGV. V trimming: 5 bases; J trimming: 6 bases; junction bases outside the gene matches: 7. The CDR3 runs to 15 residues. CDR3 region: CASSPGQGRAGELFF. The CDR3 DNA reads TGTGCCAGCAGCCCGGGACAGGGACGGGCCGGGGAGCTGTTTTTT.

DNA of the CDR3: TGTGCCAGCAGGGTCAGGTGGGACAGGGGCGATGGGGTTCCTACTGAAGCTTTCTTT. Protein sequence: CASRVRWDRGDGVPTEAFF. The gene calls are TRBV11-1 and TRBJ1-1; 10 bases match TRBD1. The CDR3 is made up of 19 amino acids. Per the germline V gene, CDR1 is SGHAT and CDR2 is FQDESV (reference sequence). V shed 6 bases and J 5 bases; nucleotides not matched to a gene: 21.

This chain uses TRBV11-2 with TRBJ1-4; 12 nucleotides line up with TRBD1. J lost 10 bases, V lost 5 bases, and 5 bases had no gene match. Germline values: CDR1 SGHAT, CDR2 FQNNGV. The CDR3 consists of 14 residues. The CDR3 region has the DNA TGTGCCAGCAGCCCAGGGACAGGGGGCGGAAAACTGTTTTTT. It specifies CASSPGTGGGKLFF.

The genes are TRBV9 and TRBJ2-1; 10 bases are shared with TRBD1. In germline, CDR1 is SGDLS, CDR2 YYNGEE. V dropped 1 base and J dropped 4; count of bases not matched to a gene: 5. This CDR3 has 16 amino acids. DNA of the CDR3: TGTGCCAGCAGCGTAAGGGGACAGGGGACGTACAATGAGCAGTTCTTC. Its protein product is CASSVRGQGTYNEQFF.

This clone was recorded only once. The rearrangement joins TRBV7-2 to TRBJ2-2; a possible D gene is TRBD1 (6 bases). CDR1 and CDR2 from the germline V gene are SGHTA and FQGNSA. The CDR3 has 14 residues. V lost 3 bases, J lost 5 bases, and 10 bases lay in between. The CDR3 nucleotides read TGTGCCAGCAGCTTCACAGGGTCTACCGGGGAGCTGTTTTTT. Translated: CASSFTGSTGELFF.

The chain has TRBV4-1 and TRBJ1-2, with no clear D. Germline V CDR1 and CDR2: MGHRA, YSYEKL. There are 15 residues in the CDR3. V was cut by 2 bases and J by 3 bases, with 13 bases left in between. The CDR3 DNA is TGCGCCAGCAGCCAACCTCCAGCCGGGGACTATGGCTACACCTTC. Amino acid sequence: CASSQPPAGDYGYTF.

The J gene is TRBJ1-5, the V gene TRBV4-2; 8 nucleotides line up with TRBD1. CDR1 is LGHNA and CDR2 is YNFKEQ in the germline V gene. V shed 4 bases, J shed 7 bases, and the junction held 6 bases outside the gene matches. The CDR3 covers 14 residues. CDR3 in DNA: TGTGCCAGCAGCCCCGACAGGGGTTGGCAGCCCCAGCATTTT. It translates to CASSPDRGWQPQHF.

The chain recombines TRBV7-9 with TRBJ2-5; D ambiguous. Trimming took off 4 bases at V and 0 bases at J, with 12 bases between the two ends. This CDR3 is built from 15 residues. Looked up from germline, CDR1 is SEHNR and CDR2 is FQNEAQ (reference sequence). CDR3 bases: TGTGCCAGCAGCTCCCGCGGATCAGACCAAGAGACCCAGTACTTC. This gives the protein CASSSRGSDQETQYF. Drawing the rest from reference TRBV7-9 and TRBJ2-5, the complete variable domain is DTGVSQNPRHKITKRGQNVTFRCDPISEHNRLYWYRQTLGQGPEFLTYFQNEAQLEKSRLLSDRFSAERPKGSFSTLEIQRTEQGDSAMYLCASSSRGSDQETQYFGPGTRLLVL.